The sequence of this T cell receptor (beta chain) was determined in a study of cytomegalovirus exposure and HLA in healthy donors. The study's findings and limits: A classifier reportedly called cytomegalovirus status with high sensitivity and specificity.

The CDR3 runs 15 residues. Looked up from germline, CDR1 is MGHRA and CDR2 is YSYEKL. With 1 base removed from V and 1 base from J, the gap between germline ends came to 7 bases. In regard to this clone: Its specificity is not known.

PCR amplification relied on 60 Vbeta primers (plus 13 Jbeta primers). TCRdb keeps only in-frame clones here, not all; method: immunoSEQ multiplex PCR. This table holds 75,000 to 90,000 clones, about 81% found once. This receptor was obtained from a man aged 60 to 69 in good health and CMV-seronegative. This chain joins TRBV4-1 and TRBJ2-2; D possibly corresponds to TRBD1 (6 bases). Material for sequencing was PBMCs. CDR3 sequence: CASSQGGQNTGELFF. Here the CDR3 DNA reads TGCGCCAGCAGCCAAGGGGGGCAGAACACCGGGGAGCTGTTTTTT.